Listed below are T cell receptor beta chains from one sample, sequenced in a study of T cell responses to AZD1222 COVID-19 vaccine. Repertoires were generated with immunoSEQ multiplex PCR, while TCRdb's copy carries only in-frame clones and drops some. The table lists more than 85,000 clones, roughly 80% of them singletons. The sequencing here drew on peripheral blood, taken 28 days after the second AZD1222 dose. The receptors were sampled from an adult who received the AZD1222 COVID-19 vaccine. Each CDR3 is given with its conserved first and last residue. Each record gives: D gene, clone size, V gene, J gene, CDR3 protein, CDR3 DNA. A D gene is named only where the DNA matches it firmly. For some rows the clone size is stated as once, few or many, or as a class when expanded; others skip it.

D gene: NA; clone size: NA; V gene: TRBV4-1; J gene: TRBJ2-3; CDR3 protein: CASSPPASSSSTDTQYF; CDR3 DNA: TGCGCCAGCAGCCCGCCCGCTTCCTCGAGCAGCACAGATACGCAGTATTTT
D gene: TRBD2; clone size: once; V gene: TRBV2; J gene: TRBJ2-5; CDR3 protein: CASVSGGAAETQYF; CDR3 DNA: TGTGCCAGCGTTAGCGGGGGGGCCGCGGAGACCCAGTACTTC
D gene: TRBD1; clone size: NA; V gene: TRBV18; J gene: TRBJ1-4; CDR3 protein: CASSPLGQGNEKLFF; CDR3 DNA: TGTGCCAGCTCACCGTTGGGACAGGGGAATGAAAAACTGTTTTTT
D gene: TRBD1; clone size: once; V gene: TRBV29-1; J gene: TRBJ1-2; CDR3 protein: CSGRWPDRGLYGYTF; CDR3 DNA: TGCAGCGGCCGCTGGCCGGACAGGGGCTTATATGGCTACACCTTC
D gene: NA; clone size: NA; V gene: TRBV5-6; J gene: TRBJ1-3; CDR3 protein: CASSLRLTASGNTIYF; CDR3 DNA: TGTGCCAGCAGCTTGAGGCTAACTGCCTCTGGAAACACCATATATTTT
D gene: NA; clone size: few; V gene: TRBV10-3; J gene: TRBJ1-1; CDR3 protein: CAIPTGNTEAFF; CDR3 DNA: TGTGCCATACCGACAGGGAACACTGAAGCTTTCTTT
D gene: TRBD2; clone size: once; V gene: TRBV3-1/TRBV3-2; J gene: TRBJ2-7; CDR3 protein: CASSQRLGREGRGGYEQYF; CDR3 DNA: TGTGCCAGCAGCCAACGTCTAGGGCGGGAGGGCCGAGGCGGGTACGAGCAGTACTTC
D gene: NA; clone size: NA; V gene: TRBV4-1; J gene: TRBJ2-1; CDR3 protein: CASSQDSRYNEQFF; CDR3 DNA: TGCGCCAGCAGCCAAGATTCCCGGTACAATGAGCAGTTCTTC
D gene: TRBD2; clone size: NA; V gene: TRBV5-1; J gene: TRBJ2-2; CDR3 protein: CASKPSIGGAGELFF; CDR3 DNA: TGCGCCAGCAAACCCTCCATTGGGGGGGCCGGGGAGCTGTTTTTT
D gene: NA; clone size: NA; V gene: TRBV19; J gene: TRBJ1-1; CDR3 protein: CASNYLGDRNAEAFF; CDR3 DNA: TGTGCCAGTAATTACCTTGGGGACCGGAACGCTGAAGCTTTCTTT
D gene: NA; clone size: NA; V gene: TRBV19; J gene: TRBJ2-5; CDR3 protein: CASSMDYAGTQYF; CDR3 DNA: TGTGCCAGTAGTATGGACTACGCAGGGACCCAGTACTTC
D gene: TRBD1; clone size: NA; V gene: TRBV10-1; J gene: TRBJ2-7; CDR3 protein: CASGDSAYEQYF; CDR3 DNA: TGCGCCAGCGGGGACAGCGCCTACGAGCAGTACTTC
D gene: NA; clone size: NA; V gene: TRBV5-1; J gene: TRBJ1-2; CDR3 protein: CASSSGTTNYGYTF; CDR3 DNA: TGCGCCAGCAGCTCAGGGACCACTAACTATGGCTACACCTTC
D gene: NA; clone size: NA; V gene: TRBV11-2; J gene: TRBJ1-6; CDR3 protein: CASSTPFRRVKEAYSPLHF; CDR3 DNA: TGTGCCAGCAGCACACCCTTCCGGAGAGTAAAGGAGGCCTATTCACCCCTCCACTTT
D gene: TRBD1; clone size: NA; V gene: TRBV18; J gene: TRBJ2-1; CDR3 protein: CASSPLQGEYNEQFF; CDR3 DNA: TGTGCCAGCTCACCACTCCAGGGGGAGTACAATGAGCAGTTCTTC
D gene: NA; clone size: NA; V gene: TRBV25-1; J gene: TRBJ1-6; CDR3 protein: CASSDRLNSPLHF; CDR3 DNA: TGTGCCAGCAGTGACAGGTTGAATTCACCCCTCCACTTT
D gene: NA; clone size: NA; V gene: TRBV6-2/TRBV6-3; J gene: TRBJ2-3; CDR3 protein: CASGLAGTGANTDTQYF; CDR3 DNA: TGTGCCAGCGGCCTAGCGGGGACAGGGGCCAACACAGATACGCAGTATTTT
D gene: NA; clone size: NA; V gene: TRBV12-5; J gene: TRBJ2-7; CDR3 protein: CASGLIQYEQYF; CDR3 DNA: TGTGCTAGTGGTTTAATACAATACGAGCAGTACTTC
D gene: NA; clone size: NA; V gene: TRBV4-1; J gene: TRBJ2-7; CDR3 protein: CASSQGPSVPGEQYF; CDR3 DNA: TGCGCCAGCAGCCAAGGGCCTAGCGTCCCGGGAGAGCAGTACTTC
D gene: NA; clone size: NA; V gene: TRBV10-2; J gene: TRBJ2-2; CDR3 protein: CASSEAGSFWELFF; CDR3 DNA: TGCGCCAGCAGTGAGGCAGGGAGTTTTTGGGAGCTGTTTTTT
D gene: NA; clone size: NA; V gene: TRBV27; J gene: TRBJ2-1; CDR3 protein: CASSLRREGNEQFF; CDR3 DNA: TGTGCCAGCAGTTTGCGGCGGGAAGGGAATGAGCAGTTCTTC
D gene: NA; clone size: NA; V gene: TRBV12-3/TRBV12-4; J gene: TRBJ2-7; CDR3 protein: CASSPGNSYEQYF; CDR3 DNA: TGTGCCAGCAGTCCAGGGAACTCCTACGAGCAGTACTTC
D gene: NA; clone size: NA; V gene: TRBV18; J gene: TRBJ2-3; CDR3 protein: CASSPTRGPGSTDTQYF; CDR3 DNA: TGTGCCAGCTCACCCACAAGAGGCCCAGGGTCGACAGATACGCAGTATTTT
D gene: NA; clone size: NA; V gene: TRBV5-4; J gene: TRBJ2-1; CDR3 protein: CASSLRGEQFF; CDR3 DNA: TGTGCCAGCAGCTTGAGAGGAGAGCAGTTCTTC
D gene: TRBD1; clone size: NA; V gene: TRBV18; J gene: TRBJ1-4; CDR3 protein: CASSLGTVTNEKLFF; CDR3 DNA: TGTGCCAGCTCACTTGGGACAGTAACTAATGAAAAACTGTTTTTT
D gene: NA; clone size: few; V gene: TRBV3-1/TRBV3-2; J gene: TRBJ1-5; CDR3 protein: CASSPAFNGGQPQHF; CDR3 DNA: TGTGCCAGCAGCCCAGCGTTTAATGGGGGCCAGCCCCAGCATTTT
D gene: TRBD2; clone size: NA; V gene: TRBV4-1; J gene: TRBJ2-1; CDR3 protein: CASSLAGGGNEQFF; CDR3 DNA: TGCGCCAGCAGCCTAGCGGGGGGTGGAAATGAGCAGTTCTTC
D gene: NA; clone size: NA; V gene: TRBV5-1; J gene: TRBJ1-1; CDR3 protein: CASSLQGVMVNTEAFF; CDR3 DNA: TGCGCCAGCAGCTTACAGGGAGTCATGGTGAACACTGAAGCTTTCTTT
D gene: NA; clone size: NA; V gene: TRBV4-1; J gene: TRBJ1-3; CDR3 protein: CASSQVGGAGAGGNTIYF; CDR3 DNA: TGCGCCAGCAGCCAAGTCGGGGGGGCAGGGGCCGGTGGAAACACCATATATTTT
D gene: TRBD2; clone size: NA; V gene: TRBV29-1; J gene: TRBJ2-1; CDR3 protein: CSVDSGSFDEQFF; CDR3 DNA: TGCAGCGTTGACAGCGGGAGTTTTGATGAGCAGTTCTTC
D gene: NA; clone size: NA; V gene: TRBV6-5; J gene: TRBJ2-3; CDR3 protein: CASSWTRSDTQYF; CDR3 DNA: TGTGCCAGCAGTTGGACCCGAAGTGATACGCAGTATTTT
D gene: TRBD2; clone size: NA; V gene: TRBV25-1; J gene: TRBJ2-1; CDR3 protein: CASSALAVYNEQFF; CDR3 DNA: TGTGCCAGCAGTGCCCTAGCGGTGTACAATGAGCAGTTCTTC
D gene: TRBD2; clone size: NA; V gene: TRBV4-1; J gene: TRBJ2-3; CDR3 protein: CASKEVWLAGVGSTDTQYF; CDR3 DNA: TGCGCCAGCAAGGAGGTCTGGCTAGCGGGAGTAGGTTCAACAGATACGCAGTATTTT
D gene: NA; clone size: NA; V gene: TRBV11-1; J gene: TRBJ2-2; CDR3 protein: CASSEDRAGELFF; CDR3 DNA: TGTGCCAGCAGCGAAGATAGAGCCGGGGAGCTGTTTTTT
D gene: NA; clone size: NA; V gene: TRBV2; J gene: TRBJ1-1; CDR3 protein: CARSPEFNTEAFF; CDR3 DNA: TGTGCCAGATCGCCAGAATTCAACACTGAAGCTTTCTTT
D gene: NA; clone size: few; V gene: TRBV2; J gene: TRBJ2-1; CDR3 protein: CASSESRNNEQFF; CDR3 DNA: TGTGCCAGCAGTGAAAGTCGGAACAATGAGCAGTTCTTC
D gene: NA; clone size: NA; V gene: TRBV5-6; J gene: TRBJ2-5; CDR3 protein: CASSSQNQGPGVQETQYF; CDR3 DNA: TGTGCCAGCAGCTCGCAAAATCAGGGGCCAGGGGTTCAAGAGACCCAGTACTTC
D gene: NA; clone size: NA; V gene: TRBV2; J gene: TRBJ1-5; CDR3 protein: CASSLKGGQPQHF; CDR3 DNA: TGTGCCAGCTCTCTAAAGGGTGGTCAGCCCCAGCATTTT
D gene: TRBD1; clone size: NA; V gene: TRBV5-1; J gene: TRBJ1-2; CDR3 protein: CASSLGTGNGYTF; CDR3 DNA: TGCGCCAGCAGTCTAGGGACAGGGAATGGCTACACCTTC
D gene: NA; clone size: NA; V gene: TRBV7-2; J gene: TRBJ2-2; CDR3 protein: CASSGATTGELFF; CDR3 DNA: TGTGCCAGCAGCGGGGCGACTACCGGGGAGCTGTTTTTT
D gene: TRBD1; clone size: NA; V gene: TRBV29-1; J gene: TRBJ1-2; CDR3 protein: CSVGQPYGYTF; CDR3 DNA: TGCAGCGTGGGACAGCCCTATGGCTACACCTTC
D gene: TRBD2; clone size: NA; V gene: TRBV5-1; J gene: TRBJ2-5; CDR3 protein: CASSPPGAGAETQYF; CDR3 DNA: TGCGCCAGCAGCCCACCGGGAGCGGGGGCAGAGACCCAGTACTTC
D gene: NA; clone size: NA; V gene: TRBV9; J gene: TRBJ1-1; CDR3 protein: CASTRGDPGGTEAFF; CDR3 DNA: TGTGCCAGCACAAGGGGAGATCCAGGAGGCACTGAAGCTTTCTTT
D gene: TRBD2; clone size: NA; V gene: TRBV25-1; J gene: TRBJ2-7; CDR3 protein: CASSDSAGVYEQYF; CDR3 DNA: TGTGCCAGCAGCGACTCAGCGGGAGTCTACGAGCAGTACTTC
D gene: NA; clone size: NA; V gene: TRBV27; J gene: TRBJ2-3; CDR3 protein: CASRRGGGDTQYF; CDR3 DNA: TGTGCCAGCAGGAGAGGAGGGGGGGATACGCAGTATTTT
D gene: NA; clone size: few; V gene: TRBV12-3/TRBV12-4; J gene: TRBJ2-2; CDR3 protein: CASTQTTSGELFF; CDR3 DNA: TGTGCCAGCACCCAGACTACGTCCGGGGAGCTGTTTTTT
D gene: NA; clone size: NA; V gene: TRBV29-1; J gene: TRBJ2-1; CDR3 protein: CSVEPDSWEQFF; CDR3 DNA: TGCAGCGTTGAACCGGACTCTTGGGAGCAGTTCTTC
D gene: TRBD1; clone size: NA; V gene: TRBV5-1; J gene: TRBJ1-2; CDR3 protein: CASSWDRGRGYTF; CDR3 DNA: TGCGCCAGCAGCTGGGACAGGGGACGTGGCTACACCTTC
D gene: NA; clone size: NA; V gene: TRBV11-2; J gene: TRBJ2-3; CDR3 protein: CASSPTFSEDTQYF; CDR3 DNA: TGTGCCAGCAGTCCCACCTTTTCTGAGGATACGCAGTATTTT
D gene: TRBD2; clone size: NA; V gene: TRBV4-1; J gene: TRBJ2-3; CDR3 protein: CASSQPGLAKTDTQYF; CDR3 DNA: TGCGCCAGCAGCCAACCGGGACTAGCGAAAACAGATACGCAGTATTTT
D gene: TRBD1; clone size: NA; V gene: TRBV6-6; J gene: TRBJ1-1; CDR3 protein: CASSYSTQGAGSFF; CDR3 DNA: TGTGCCAGCAGTTACTCGACCCAGGGGGCCGGCTCTTTCTTT